The clone carrying this T cell receptor beta chain was detected many times. Its antigen is unknown. Quantitative barcoded 5'-RACE was used to prepare TCR beta libraries. Via MiXCR, TCRdb re-called the 5' RACE reads, giving one row per CDR3 protein. The profile shows 450,000 to 550,000 distinct CDR3 sequences, approximately 5.3% of them singletons. The record originates from a study of CD8 T cells in ankylosing spondylitis. The CDR3 covers 16 residues. The V and J ends lost 2 bases and 5 bases, in that order; junction bases with no gene match: 8. In germline, CDR1 is SEHNR, CDR2 FQNEAQ (reference sequence). Findings and caveats of the study: A TCR beta motif of under 10 highly homologous variants appeared characteristic of ankylosing spondylitis blood. Matched ankylosing spondylitis synovial fluid reportedly contained a significantly enriched population of disease-linked clones. Within peripheral blood, clones linked to disease were CD8+ and relatively rare.

This sequence was found in a male donor with ankylosing spondylitis. The sample taken for sequencing was blood, either unsorted or a sorted T cell fraction (not recorded which). The V gene is TRBV7-9, the J gene TRBJ2-1; TRBD2 aligns across 8 bases. CDR3 DNA sequence: TGTGCCAGCAGCTTACGGGGGGGGGACACACACAATGAGCAGTTCTTC. As protein: CASSLRGGDTHNEQFF.